This TCR beta chain appears in the sequencing data of a study of shared clonotypes between healthy human individuals. In the study overall: CD4 naive and memory got three plates each, CD8 naive two, CD8 memory one.

Clones were read by immunoSEQ multiplex PCR, and TCRdb kept only the in-frame ones, dropping some. The table lists 2 million to 2.5 million clones, approximately 94% of them singletons. The germline V gene has CDR1 GTSNPN and CDR2 SVGIG (reference sequence). Between the trimmed V and J ends, which lost 0 bases and 4 bases, there was a span of 9 bases. The CDR3 has 14 residues. The clonotype was recovered from a man younger than 35 in good health. The rearrangement links TRBV30 to TRBJ1-4; D possibly corresponds to TRBD1 (5 bases). The sample was naive CD4+ T cells sorted from blood. Subset meaning: CD45RA+ positively selected. CDR3 DNA sequence: TGTGCCTGGAGTGTCGGGGGGTTTAATGAAAAACTGTTTTTT. Its protein product is CAWSVGGFNEKLFF. The complete variable domain, with remaining parts taken from reference TRBV30 and TRBJ1-4, reads SQTIHQWPATLVQPVGSPLSLECTVEGTSNPNLYWYRQAAGRGLQLLFYSVGIGQISSEVPQNLSASRPQDRQFILSSKKLLLSDSGFYLCAWSVGGFNEKLFFGSGTQLSVL.